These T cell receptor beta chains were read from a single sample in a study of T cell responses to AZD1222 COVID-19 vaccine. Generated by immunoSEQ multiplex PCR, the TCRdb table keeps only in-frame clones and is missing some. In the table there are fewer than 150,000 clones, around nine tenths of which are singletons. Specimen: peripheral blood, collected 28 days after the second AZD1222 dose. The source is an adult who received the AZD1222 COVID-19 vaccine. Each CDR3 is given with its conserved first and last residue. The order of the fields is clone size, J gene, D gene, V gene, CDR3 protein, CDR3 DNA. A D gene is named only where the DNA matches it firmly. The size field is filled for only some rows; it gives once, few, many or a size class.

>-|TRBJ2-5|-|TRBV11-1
CASSSRGFQETQYF
TGTGCCAGCAGCTCCCGTGGATTCCAAGAGACCCAGTACTTC
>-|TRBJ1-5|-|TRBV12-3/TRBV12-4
CASALRDQPQHF
TGTGCCAGCGCGCTGCGGGATCAGCCCCAGCATTTT
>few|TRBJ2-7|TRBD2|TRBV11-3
CASSLASGRAHEQYF
TGTGCCAGCAGCCTAGCTAGCGGGAGGGCCCACGAGCAGTACTTC
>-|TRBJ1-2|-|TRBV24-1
CATSGPIDGDNYGYTF
TGTGCCACCAGTGGCCCTATCGACGGAGACAACTATGGCTACACCTTC
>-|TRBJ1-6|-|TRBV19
CASTRGIGSPLHF
TGTGCCAGTACCCGGGGGATTGGTTCACCCCTCCACTTT
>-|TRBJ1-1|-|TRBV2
CASSERRSIFF
TGTGCCAGCAGTGAAAGGCGGTCAATTTTCTTT
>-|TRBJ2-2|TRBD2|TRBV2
CASSEARTSGTTGELFF
TGTGCCAGCAGTGAAGCGAGGACTAGCGGGACCACCGGGGAGCTGTTTTTT
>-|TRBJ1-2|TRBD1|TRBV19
CASSRRTGQGSGYTF
TGTGCCAGTAGTAGAAGGACAGGGCAAGGGTCTGGCTACACCTTC
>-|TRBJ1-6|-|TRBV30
CAWSAGPGPQEITLHF
TGTGCCTGGAGTGCTGGGCCGGGTCCCCAAGAAATAACCCTCCACTTT
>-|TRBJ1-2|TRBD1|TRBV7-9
CASSLVAGQGARGYTF
TGTGCCAGCAGCTTAGTCGCCGGACAGGGGGCGAGGGGCTACACCTTC
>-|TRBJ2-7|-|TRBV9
CASSPGGGRSYEQYF
TGTGCCAGCAGCCCAGGTGGGGGCAGGTCCTACGAGCAGTACTTC
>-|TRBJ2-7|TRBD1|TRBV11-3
CASSPYRQGVYVYEQYF
TGTGCCAGCAGCCCCTATAGACAGGGGGTTTACGTGTACGAGCAGTACTTC
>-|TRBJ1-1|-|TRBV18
CASSPPLLGMNTEAFF
TGTGCCAGCTCACCACCTCTCTTGGGGATGAACACTGAAGCTTTCTTT
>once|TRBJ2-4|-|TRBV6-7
CASSYPRGVRSYF
TGTGCCAGCAGTTACCCCAGGGGGGTCAGGTCCTACTTC
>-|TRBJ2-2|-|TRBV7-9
CASSATESNTGELFF
TGTGCCAGCAGCGCGACCGAATCGAACACCGGGGAGCTGTTTTTT
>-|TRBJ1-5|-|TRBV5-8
CASSLPALLTTSNQPQHF
TGTGCCAGCAGCCTACCGGCGCTCCTTACAACTAGCAATCAGCCCCAGCATTTT
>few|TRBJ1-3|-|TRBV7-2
CASSLPSTYTIYF
TGTGCCAGCAGCTTACCCAGCACCTACACCATATATTTT
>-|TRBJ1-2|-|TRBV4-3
CASSQVGTYGYTF
TGCGCCAGCAGCCAAGTGGGGACCTATGGCTACACCTTC
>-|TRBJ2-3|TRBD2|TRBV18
CASSPPGLKSTDTQYF
TGTGCCAGCTCACCCCCGGGACTAAAGAGCACAGATACGCAGTATTTT
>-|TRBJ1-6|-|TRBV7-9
CASSLLGGLPPLHF
TGTGCCAGCAGCTTACTTGGGGGTCTCCCACCCCTCCACTTT
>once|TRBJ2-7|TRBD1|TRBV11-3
CASSYDRDEQYF
TGTGCCAGCAGCTATGACAGGGACGAGCAGTACTTC
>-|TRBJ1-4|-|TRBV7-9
CASSERVLGRPNEKLFF
TGTGCCAGCAGTGAGAGGGTTTTGGGCCGCCCTAATGAAAAACTGTTTTTT
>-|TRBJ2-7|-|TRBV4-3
CASSQGKSGSYEQYF
TGCGCCAGCAGCCAAGGGAAGTCGGGCTCCTACGAGCAGTACTTC
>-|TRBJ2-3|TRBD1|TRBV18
CASSPPGTGSTDTQYF
TGTGCCAGCTCACCACCGGGGACAGGGAGCACAGATACGCAGTATTTT
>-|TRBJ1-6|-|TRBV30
CAWSPGSYNSPLHF
TGTGCCTGGAGCCCCGGTTCCTATAATTCACCCCTCCACTTT
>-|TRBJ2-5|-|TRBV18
CASSPLQAQETQYF
TGTGCCAGCTCACCTCTTCAGGCCCAAGAGACCCAGTACTTC
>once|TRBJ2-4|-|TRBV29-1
CSVGQSTAKNIQYF
TGCAGCGTTGGCCAGTCGACAGCCAAAAACATTCAGTACTTC
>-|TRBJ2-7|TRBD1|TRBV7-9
CASSPGGQGSYEQYF
TGTGCCAGCAGCCCAGGAGGACAGGGGTCGTACGAGCAGTACTTC
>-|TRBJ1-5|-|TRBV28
CASSFRSNQPQHF
TGTGCCAGCAGTTTCCGGTCCAATCAGCCCCAGCATTTT
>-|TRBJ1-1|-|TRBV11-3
CASSLGRLNTEAFF
TGTGCCAGCAGCCTCGGACGGCTGAACACTGAAGCTTTCTTT
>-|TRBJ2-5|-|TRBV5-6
CASSLMTDSYQETQYF
TGTGCCAGCAGCTTGATGACGGATTCGTACCAAGAGACCCAGTACTTC
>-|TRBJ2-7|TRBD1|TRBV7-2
CASSSTGVEQYF
TGTGCCAGCAGCTCCACAGGGGTGGAGCAGTACTTC
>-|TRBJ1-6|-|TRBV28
CASSLYRQRTTSNSPLHF
TGTGCCAGCAGTTTATATCGACAGAGAACGACTTCTAATTCACCCCTCCACTTT
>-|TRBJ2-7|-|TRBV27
CASSLVGGSYEQYF
TGTGCCAGCAGTTTGGTGGGAGGAAGCTACGAGCAGTACTTC
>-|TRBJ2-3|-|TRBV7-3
CASSLITGTSTDTQYF
TGTGCCAGCAGCTTAATAACAGGGACTAGCACAGATACGCAGTATTTT
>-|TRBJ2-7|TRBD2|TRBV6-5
CATSGGYEQYF
TGTGCCACGAGCGGGGGCTACGAGCAGTACTTC
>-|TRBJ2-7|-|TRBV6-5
CASSYQPFYEQYF
TGTGCCAGCAGTTACCAGCCGTTCTACGAGCAGTACTTC
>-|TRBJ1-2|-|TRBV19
CASSIDLGFYGYTF
TGTGCCAGTAGTATAGATCTGGGGTTCTATGGCTACACCTTC
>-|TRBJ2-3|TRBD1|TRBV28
CASSLFNRGSTDTQYF
TGTGCCAGCAGTTTATTTAACAGGGGGTCAACAGATACGCAGTATTTT
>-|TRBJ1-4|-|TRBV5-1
CASSLGAGDFATNEKLFF
TGCGCCAGCAGCTTGGGCGCAGGCGACTTTGCAACTAATGAAAAACTGTTTTTT
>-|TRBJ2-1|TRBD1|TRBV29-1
CSVERNRGLSYNEQFF
TGCAGCGTTGAACGAAACAGGGGGCTCTCCTACAATGAGCAGTTCTTC
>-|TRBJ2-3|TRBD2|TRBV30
CAWNVAGGTDTQYF
TGTGCCTGGAATGTAGCGGGAGGCACAGATACGCAGTATTTT
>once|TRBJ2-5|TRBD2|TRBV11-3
CASSLDLVGLAGEETQYF
TGTGCCAGCAGCTTAGATCTGGTTGGGCTAGCGGGGGAAGAGACCCAGTACTTC
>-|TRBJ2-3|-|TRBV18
CASSPGDPDTQYF
TGTGCCAGCTCACCCGGGGACCCCGATACGCAGTATTTT
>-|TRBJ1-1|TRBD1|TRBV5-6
CASSSGTGNTEAFF
TGTGCCAGCAGCTCCGGGACAGGGAACACTGAAGCTTTCTTT
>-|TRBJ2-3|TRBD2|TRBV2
CASSETSGRTDTQYF
TGTGCCAGCAGTGAAACTAGCGGGCGCACAGATACGCAGTATTTT
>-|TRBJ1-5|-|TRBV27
CASSTRQGARLSNQPQHF
TGTGCCAGCAGTACCCGCCAAGGGGCTCGCCTTAGCAATCAGCCCCAGCATTTT
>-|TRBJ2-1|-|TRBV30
CAWSVQGEQFF
TGTGCCTGGAGCGTACAGGGTGAGCAGTTCTTC
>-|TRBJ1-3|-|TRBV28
CASSLLSGNTIYF
TGTGCCAGCAGTTTATTGTCAGGAAACACCATATATTTT
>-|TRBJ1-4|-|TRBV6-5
CASSYEAGGEKLFF
TGTGCCAGCAGTTACGAGGCGGGTGGGGAAAAACTGTTTTTT
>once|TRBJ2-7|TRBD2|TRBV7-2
CASSSSGVISYEQYF
TGTGCCAGCAGCTCTAGCGGGGTAATCTCCTACGAGCAGTACTTC
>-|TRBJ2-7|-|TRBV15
CATSRATDYEQYF
TGTGCCACCAGCAGAGCAACGGACTACGAGCAGTACTTC
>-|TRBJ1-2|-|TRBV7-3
CASSPGPNYGYTF
TGTGCCAGCAGCCCGGGACCGAACTATGGCTACACCTTC
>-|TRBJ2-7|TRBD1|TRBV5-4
CASGIGQGVSEQYF
TGTGCCAGCGGAATAGGACAGGGGGTCTCCGAGCAGTACTTC
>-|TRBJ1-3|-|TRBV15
CATSKGSGNTIYF
TGTGCCACCAGCAAGGGATCGGGAAACACCATATATTTT